This T cell receptor beta chain is drawn from a study of T cells expressing NK-cell markers. The overall study: The TCR beta repertoires were obtained from sorted CD3+CD56+NKG2C+, CD3+CD56+NKG2C- and CD3+CD56-NKG2C+ T cells. There were seven HCMV-seropositive donors and one seronegative donor among the eight sequenced.

On this clonotype: Antigen: not known.

TCRdb reanalyzed the 5' RACE reads, giving one entry per CDR3 protein sequence and no DNA. Found here are 500,000 or so distinct CDR3 sequences; the top ten clones hold roughly 3.4%. Study results and limitations: Similarly, these clonotypes led the CD3+CD56-NKG2C+ fraction as well in a few donors.

The CDR3 has 14 residues. Germline values: CDR1 GTSNPN, CDR2 SVGIG (reference sequence). This receptor was taken from a man younger than 35 in good health. This chain connects TRBV30 to TRBJ1-1. Specimen: blood T cells: a sorted CD56 or NKG2C T cell subset, CD4+ or CD8+ T cells, or bulk PBMC T cells (not recorded which). The CDR3 spells CAWMLTGLATEAFF.